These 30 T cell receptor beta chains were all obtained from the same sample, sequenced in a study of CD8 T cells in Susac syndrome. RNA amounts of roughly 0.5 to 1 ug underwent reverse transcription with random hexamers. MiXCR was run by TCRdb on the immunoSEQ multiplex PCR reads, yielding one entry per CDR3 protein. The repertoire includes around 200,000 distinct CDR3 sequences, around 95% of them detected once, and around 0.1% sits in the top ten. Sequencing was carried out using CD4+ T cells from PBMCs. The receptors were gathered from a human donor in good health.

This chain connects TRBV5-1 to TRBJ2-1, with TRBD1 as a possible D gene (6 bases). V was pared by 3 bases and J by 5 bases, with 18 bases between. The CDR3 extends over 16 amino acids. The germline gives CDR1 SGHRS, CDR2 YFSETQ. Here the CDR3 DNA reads TGCGCCAGCAGCTGGATTGGGACAACGTATAACAATGAGCAGTTCTTC. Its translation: CASSWIGTTYNNEQFF.

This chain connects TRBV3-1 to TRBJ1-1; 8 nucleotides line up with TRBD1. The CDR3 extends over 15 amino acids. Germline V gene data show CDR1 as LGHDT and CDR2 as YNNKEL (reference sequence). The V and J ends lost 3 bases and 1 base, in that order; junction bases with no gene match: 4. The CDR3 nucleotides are TGTGCCAGCAGCCAGCGCGACAGGGGGAACACTGAAGCTTTCTTT. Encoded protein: CASSQRDRGNTEAFF.

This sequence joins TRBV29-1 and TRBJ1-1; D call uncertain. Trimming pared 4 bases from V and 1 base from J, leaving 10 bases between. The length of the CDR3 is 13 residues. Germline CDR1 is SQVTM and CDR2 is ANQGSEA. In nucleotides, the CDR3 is TGCAGCGTTGGAGATTCGGGGAACACTGAAGCTTTCTTT. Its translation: CSVGDSGNTEAFF.

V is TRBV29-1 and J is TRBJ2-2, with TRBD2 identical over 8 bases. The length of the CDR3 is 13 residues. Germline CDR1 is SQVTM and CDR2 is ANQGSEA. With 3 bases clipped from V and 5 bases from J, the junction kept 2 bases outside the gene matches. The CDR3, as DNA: TGCAGCGTTGAGGCTAGCGGGACCGGGGAGCTGTTTTTT. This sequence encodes CSVEASGTGELFF.

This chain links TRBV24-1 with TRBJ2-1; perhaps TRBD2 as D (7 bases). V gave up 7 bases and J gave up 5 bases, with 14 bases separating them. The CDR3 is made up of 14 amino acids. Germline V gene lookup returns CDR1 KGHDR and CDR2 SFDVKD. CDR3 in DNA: TGTGCCACCAGCGCTTCGGGGGGCGACAATGAGCAGTTCTTC. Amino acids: CATSASGGDNEQFF.

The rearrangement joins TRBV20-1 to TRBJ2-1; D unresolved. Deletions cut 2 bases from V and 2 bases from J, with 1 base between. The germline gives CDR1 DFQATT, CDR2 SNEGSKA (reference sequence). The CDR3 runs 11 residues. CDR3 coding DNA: TGCAGTGCTAGACCCTACAATGAGCAGTTCTTC. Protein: CSARPYNEQFF.

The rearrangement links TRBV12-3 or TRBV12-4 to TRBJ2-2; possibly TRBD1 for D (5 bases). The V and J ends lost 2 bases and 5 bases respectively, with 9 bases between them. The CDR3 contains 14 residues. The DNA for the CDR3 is TGTGCCAGCAGTTTAACAGGAAGGACCGGGGAGCTGTTTTTT. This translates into CASSLTGRTGELFF.

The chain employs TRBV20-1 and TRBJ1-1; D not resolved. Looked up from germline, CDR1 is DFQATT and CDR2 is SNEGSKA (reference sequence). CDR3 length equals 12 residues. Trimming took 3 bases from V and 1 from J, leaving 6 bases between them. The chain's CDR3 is CSASRGNTEAFF. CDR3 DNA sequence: TGCAGTGCTAGTCGCGGGAACACTGAAGCTTTCTTT.

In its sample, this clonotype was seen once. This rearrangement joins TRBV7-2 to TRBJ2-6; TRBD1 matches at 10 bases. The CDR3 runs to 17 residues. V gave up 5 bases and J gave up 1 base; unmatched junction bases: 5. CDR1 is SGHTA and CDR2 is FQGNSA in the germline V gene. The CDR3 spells CASSPRTGGSGANVLTF. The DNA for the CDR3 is TGTGCCAGCAGCCCAAGGACAGGGGGGTCTGGGGCCAACGTCCTGACTTTC.

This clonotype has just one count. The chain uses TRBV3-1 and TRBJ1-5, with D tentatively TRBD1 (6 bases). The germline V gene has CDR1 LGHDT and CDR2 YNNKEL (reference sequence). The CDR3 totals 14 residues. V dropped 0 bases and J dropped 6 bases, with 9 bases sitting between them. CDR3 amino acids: CASSQDRGFQPQHF. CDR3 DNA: TGTGCCAGCAGCCAAGATAGGGGGTTTCAGCCCCAGCATTTT.

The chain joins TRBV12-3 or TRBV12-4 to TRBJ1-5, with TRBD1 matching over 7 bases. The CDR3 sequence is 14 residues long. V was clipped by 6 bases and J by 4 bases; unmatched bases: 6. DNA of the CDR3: TGTGCCAGCAGCCTAGGACAGGCTAATCAGCCCCAGCATTTT. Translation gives CASSLGQANQPQHF.

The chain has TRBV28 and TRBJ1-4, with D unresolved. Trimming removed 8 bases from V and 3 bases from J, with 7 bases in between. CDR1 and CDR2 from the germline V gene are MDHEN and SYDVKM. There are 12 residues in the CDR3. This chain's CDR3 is CASLNPNEKLFF. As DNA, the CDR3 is TGTGCCAGCCTAAATCCTAATGAAAAACTGTTTTTT.

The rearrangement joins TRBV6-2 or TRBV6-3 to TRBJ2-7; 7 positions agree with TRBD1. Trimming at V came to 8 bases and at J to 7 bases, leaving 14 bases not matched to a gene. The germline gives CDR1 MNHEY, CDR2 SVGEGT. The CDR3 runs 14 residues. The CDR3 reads CASLPGQRIGEQYF. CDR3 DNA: TGTGCCAGCCTTCCGGGACAGCGGATCGGGGAGCAGTACTTC.

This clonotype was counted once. In DNA form, the CDR3 reads TGTGCCAGCAGCCCCGGGGGGCTTATTACTGAAGCTTTCTTT. It translates to CASSPGGLITEAFF. The V call is TRBV3-1, the J call TRBJ1-1; tentative D call: TRBD1 (6 bases). Germline values: CDR1 LGHDT, CDR2 YNNKEL (reference sequence). V was shortened by 4 bases and J by 5 bases, with 14 bases between the two germline ends. The CDR3 has 14 amino acids.

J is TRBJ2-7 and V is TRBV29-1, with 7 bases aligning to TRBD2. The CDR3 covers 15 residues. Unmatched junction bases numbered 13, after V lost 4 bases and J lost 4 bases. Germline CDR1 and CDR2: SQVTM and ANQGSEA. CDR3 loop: CSVGTPGGPNYEQYF. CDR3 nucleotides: TGCAGCGTTGGAACCCCGGGAGGCCCGAATTACGAGCAGTACTTC.

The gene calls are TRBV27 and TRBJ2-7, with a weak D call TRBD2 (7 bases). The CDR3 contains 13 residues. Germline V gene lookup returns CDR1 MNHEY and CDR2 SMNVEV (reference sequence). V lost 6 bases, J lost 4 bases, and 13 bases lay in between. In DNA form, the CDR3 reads TGTGCCAGCAGCATAGGGGGGGATTACGAGCAGTACGTC. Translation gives CASSIGGDYEQYV.

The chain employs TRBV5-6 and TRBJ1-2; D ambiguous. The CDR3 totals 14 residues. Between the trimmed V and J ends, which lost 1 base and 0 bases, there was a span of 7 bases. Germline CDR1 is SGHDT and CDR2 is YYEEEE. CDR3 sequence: CASSLSRTNYGYTF. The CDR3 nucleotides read TGTGCCAGCAGCTTGAGCCGAACTAACTATGGCTACACCTTC.

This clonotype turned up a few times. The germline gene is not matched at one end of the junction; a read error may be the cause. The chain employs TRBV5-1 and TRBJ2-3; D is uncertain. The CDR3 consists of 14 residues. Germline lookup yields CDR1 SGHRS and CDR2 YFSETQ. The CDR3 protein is CASSPGTSTDTQYF. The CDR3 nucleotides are TGTGCCAGCTCCCCGGGCACAAGCACAGATACGCAGTATTTT.

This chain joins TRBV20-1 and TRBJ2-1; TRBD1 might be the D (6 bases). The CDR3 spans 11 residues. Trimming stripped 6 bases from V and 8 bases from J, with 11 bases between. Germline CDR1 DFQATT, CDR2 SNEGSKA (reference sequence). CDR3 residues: CSAPRGHEQFF. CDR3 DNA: TGCAGTGCGCCCAGGGGCCATGAGCAGTTCTTC.

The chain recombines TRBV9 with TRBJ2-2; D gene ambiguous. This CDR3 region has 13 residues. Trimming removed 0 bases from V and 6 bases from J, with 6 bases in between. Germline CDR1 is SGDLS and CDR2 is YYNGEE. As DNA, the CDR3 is TGTGCCAGCAGCGTAGAAAGGTCCGGGGAGCTGTTTTTT. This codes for CASSVERSGELFF.

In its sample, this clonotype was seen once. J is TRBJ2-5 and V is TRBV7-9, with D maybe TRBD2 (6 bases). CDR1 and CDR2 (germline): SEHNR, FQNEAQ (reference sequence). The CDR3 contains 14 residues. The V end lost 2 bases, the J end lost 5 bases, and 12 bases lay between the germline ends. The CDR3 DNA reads TGTGCCAGCAGCTTATCACGGGAGATCGAGACCCAGTACTTC. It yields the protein CASSLSREIETQYF.

The chain's CDR3 is CASSQEGQANTEAFF. The CDR3 bases are TGTGCCAGCAGCCAAGAAGGACAGGCGAACACTGAAGCTTTCTTT. The chain combines TRBV3-1 with TRBJ1-1; 7 bases are a match to TRBD1. The CDR3 has 15 amino acids. Germline V gives CDR1 LGHDT, CDR2 YNNKEL (reference sequence). Losses at the gene ends were 0 bases for V and 1 base for J; bases not matched to a gene: 2.

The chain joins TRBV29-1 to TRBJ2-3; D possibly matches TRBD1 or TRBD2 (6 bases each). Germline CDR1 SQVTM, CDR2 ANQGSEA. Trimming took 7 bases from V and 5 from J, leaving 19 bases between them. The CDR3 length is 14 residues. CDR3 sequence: CSAPGWGAGDTQYF. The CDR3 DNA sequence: TGCAGCGCTCCCGGCTGGGGGGCGGGAGATACGCAGTATTTT.

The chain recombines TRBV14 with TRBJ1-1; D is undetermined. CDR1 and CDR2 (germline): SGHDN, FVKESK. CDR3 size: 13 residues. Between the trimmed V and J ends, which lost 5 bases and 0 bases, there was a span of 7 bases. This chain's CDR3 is CASSEGLNTEAFF. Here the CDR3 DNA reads TGTGCCAGCAGCGAGGGCTTGAACACTGAAGCTTTCTTT.

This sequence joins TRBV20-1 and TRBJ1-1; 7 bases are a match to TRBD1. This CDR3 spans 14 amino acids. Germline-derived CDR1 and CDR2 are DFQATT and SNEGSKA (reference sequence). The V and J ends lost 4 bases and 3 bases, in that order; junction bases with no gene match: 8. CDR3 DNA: TGCAGTGCTACTGACAGGGTTGGGGACACTGAAGCTTTCTTT. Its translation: CSATDRVGDTEAFF.

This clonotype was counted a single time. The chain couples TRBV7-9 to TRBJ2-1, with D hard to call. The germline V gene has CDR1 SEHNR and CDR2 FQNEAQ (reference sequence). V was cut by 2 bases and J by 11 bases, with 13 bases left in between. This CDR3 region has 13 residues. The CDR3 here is CASSLPWPSQQFF. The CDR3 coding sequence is TGTGCCAGCAGCTTACCCTGGCCCTCCCAGCAGTTCTTC.

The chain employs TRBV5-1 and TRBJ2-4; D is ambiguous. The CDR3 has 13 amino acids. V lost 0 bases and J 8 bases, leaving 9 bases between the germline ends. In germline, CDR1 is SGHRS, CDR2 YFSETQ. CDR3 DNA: TGCGCCAGCAGCTTGGACCCAGGCGACATTCAGTACTTC. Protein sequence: CASSLDPGDIQYF.

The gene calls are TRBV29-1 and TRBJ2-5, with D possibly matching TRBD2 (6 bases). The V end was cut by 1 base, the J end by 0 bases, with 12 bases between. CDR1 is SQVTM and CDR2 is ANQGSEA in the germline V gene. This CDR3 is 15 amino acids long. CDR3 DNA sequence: TGCAGCGTTGAAGGGAGGGACGGGTACCAAGAGACCCAGTACTTC. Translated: CSVEGRDGYQETQYF.

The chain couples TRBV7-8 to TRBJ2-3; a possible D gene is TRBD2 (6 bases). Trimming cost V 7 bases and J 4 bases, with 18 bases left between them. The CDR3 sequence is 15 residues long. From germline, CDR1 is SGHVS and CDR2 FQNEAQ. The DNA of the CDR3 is TGTGCCAGCATGCAGCGACGGGGGACGGCAGATACGCAGTATTTT. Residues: CASMQRRGTADTQYF. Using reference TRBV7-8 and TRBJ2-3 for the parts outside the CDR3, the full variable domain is GAGVSQSPRYKVAKRGQDVALRCDPISGHVSLFWYQQALGQGPEFLTYFQNEAQLDKSGLPSDRFFAERPEGSVSTLKIQRTQQEDSAVYLCASMQRRGTADTQYFGPGTRLTVL.

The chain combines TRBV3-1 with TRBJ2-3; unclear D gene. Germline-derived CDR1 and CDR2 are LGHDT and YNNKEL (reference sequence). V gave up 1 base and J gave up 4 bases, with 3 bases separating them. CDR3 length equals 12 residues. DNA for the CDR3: TGTGCCAGCAGCCAAGGTTCAGATACGCAGTATTTT. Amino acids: CASSQGSDTQYF.